The rows below give T cell receptor beta chains drawn from one sample of a study of T cell changes during pregnancy in multiple sclerosis. Data came from immunoSEQ multiplex PCR; TCRdb stores just in-frame clones and leaves some out. The sample includes tens of thousands of clones, 90% to 95% of them seen just once. Sequencing was performed on peripheral blood, taken in the second trimester of pregnancy. Every receptor here comes from a female donor with multiple sclerosis, enrolled in a pregnancy study. Both conserved end residues are part of each CDR3. Fields, in order: CDR3 DNA, CDR3 protein, D gene, J gene, clone size, V gene. The D gene is left open where the match is weak. Part of the rows lack a size; the others show once, few, many or a class for expanded clones.

TGCGCCAGCAGCAAGGGACTAGCGGGAGAGACCCAGTACTTC CASSKGLAGETQYF TRBD2 TRBJ2-5 . TRBV5-1
TGCAGCGTTCGAGGGGGGGGCAATCAGCCCCAGCATTTT CSVRGGGNQPQHF . TRBJ1-5 . TRBV29-1
TGCGCCAGCGTTGGAGGGCTAGCGAATTCACCCCTCCACTTT CASVGGLANSPLHF . TRBJ1-6 . TRBV10-2
TGTGCCAGCACCCGACAGGGGGATGGCTACACCTTC CASTRQGDGYTF TRBD1 TRBJ1-2 . TRBV6-1
TGTGCTAGTGGTTTGAGAGGAACGAGCGCTGAAGCTTTCTTT CASGLRGTSAEAFF . TRBJ1-1 . TRBV12-5
TGTGCCAGCAGCCTAACCGGGACAGAGCACTACGAGCAGTACTTC CASSLTGTEHYEQYF TRBD1 TRBJ2-7 . TRBV9
TGTGCCAGTAGTATAACAGCCGGAAACACCATATATTTT CASSITAGNTIYF . TRBJ1-3 . TRBV19
TGTGCCAGCAGTGCGGACAGCCTATATGGCTACACCTTC CASSADSLYGYTF . TRBJ1-2 . TRBV2
TGTGCCAGCAGTGGGACAGGGTATGAAAAACTGTTTTTT CASSGTGYEKLFF TRBD1 TRBJ1-4 . TRBV2
TGTGCCAGCTCACCGTCGACAGAGAACACTGAAGCTTTCTTT CASSPSTENTEAFF . TRBJ1-1 . TRBV18
TGTGCCTGGAGTGTAGAATGGGGGGGCTCCTACGAGCAGTACTTC CAWSVEWGGSYEQYF TRBD2 TRBJ2-7 . TRBV30
TGTGCCAGCAGCTCGCAGGGCAACTATGGCTACACCTTC CASSSQGNYGYTF . TRBJ1-2 . TRBV7-2
TGTGCCAGTAGTATCAGAGGCGGGGCGCTAGGCTCCTACGAGCAGTACTTC CASSIRGGALGSYEQYF . TRBJ2-7 . TRBV19
TGTGCCAGCAGTCGACTAGCGGGAGAGGGCAATGAGCAGTTCTTC CASSRLAGEGNEQFF TRBD2 TRBJ2-1 . TRBV27
TGTGCCAGCAGCAAAGCCGTAAGGAGCACTGAAGCTTTCTTT CASSKAVRSTEAFF . TRBJ1-1 . TRBV21-1
TGCGCCAGCAGACACCCGACCGGGACCGGGGAGCTGTTTTTT CASRHPTGTGELFF . TRBJ2-2 . TRBV5-1
TGTGCCAGCAGGATACAGGGGGGTGATGAGCAGTTCTTC CASRIQGGDEQFF TRBD1 TRBJ2-1 once TRBV6-1
TGTGCCAGTAGTCTAACAGGGGACCCAGCCTACGAGCAGTACTTC CASSLTGDPAYEQYF TRBD1 TRBJ2-7 . TRBV19
TGTGCCAGCAGCTCCTTAGCTGTAACTACCGAGCAGTACTTC CASSSLAVTTEQYF . TRBJ2-7 . TRBV7-8
TGTGCCTGGAGAGGGGCTAACTATGGCTACACCTTC CAWRGANYGYTF . TRBJ1-2 . TRBV30
TGCGCCAGCAGCTTAACGACAGAGATTGAAGCTTTCTTT CASSLTTEIEAFF . TRBJ1-1 once TRBV5-1
TGTGCCAGCAGTATCACGAGGGGGGGACGCACAGATACGCAGTATTTT CASSITRGGRTDTQYF . TRBJ2-3 . TRBV7-3
TGTGCCAGCAGCTTGAGACAGGGCGAGGGGAACACCATATATTTT CASSLRQGEGNTIYF TRBD1 TRBJ1-3 . TRBV5-5
TGTGCTAGTGCCCTGGACAGAAACTATGGCTACACCTTC CASALDRNYGYTF . TRBJ1-2 . TRBV12-5
TGTGCCAGCAGCTTAGGTGGGCCCGGCCATGGCTACACCTTC CASSLGGPGHGYTF . TRBJ1-2 . TRBV7-9
TGCGCCAGCAGCCAAGGACAGGGGCCAGGCTCCTACGAGCAGTACTTC CASSQGQGPGSYEQYF TRBD1 TRBJ2-7 . TRBV4-1
TGTGCCAGCGCGGGGGGAAGCAATCAGCCCCAGCATTTT CASAGGSNQPQHF . TRBJ1-5 . TRBV19
TGTGCCAGTAGTATAGTGGGCCCCGGCCAATACAATGAGCAGTTCTTC CASSIVGPGQYNEQFF . TRBJ2-1 . TRBV19
TGTGCCTGGAGTGTCAGTGGAAACACCATATATTTT CAWSVSGNTIYF . TRBJ1-3 . TRBV30
TGTGCCAGCAGTTTATACCCCGGGCGGGACTACAATGAGCAGTTCTTC CASSLYPGRDYNEQFF . TRBJ2-1 . TRBV27
TGTGCCATCAGTGAAACAGACCAAGAGACCCAGTACTTC CAISETDQETQYF . TRBJ2-5 . TRBV10-3
TGTGCCAGCAATTTTGGGCACAGGGGCAATGGCTACACCTTC CASNFGHRGNGYTF TRBD1 TRBJ1-2 . TRBV2
TGTGCCAGCACAATTCAGGAAGGTATGGCGGGCACCTTC CASTIQEGMAGTF . TRBJ1-2 . TRBV5-6
TGTGCCAGCAGCGTAGAATTAGCCGCCCGCAATGAGCAGTTCTTC CASSVELAARNEQFF . TRBJ2-1 . TRBV9
TGTGCCAGCAGCTTAACCGACAGCCCCTACGAGCAGTACTTC CASSLTDSPYEQYF . TRBJ2-7 . TRBV11-2
TGTGCCAGCAGCTCTGGACTAGGAGATGAGCAGTTCTTC CASSSGLGDEQFF TRBD2 TRBJ2-1 . TRBV7-7
TGTGCCAGCAGCTTAGGTCCAGGGGAAGGTGAAAAACTGTTTTTT CASSLGPGEGEKLFF . TRBJ1-4 . TRBV7-7
TGTGCCAGTAGTATTGGGGGGGCGACTAATGAAAAACTGTTTTTT CASSIGGATNEKLFF . TRBJ1-4 . TRBV19
TGCGCCACCCAGGGGACCCCCGAGGCCCAAGAGACCCAGTACTTC CATQGTPEAQETQYF . TRBJ2-5 . TRBV5-1
TGTGCCAGCAGCTTAGACCTATCCGAGCAGTACTTC CASSLDLSEQYF . TRBJ2-7 . TRBV7-2
TGTGCCAGCAGCCAACGAGGCCTGGGACTAGATCCCGATACGCAGTATTTT CASSQRGLGLDPDTQYF TRBD2 TRBJ2-3 few TRBV14
TGTGCCAGCAGTCGTAGAGGGATTAGCAATCAGCCCCAGCATTTT CASSRRGISNQPQHF . TRBJ1-5 . TRBV7-2
TGTGCCAGCAGCTTAGTGCGTGGCGGAAGCTCTGGAAACACCATATATTTT CASSLVRGGSSGNTIYF . TRBJ1-3 . TRBV7-6
TGTGCCAGTAGCCCGACAGGGCGGTACGAGCAGTACTTC CASSPTGRYEQYF TRBD1 TRBJ2-7 . TRBV19
TGCGCCAGCAGCCAAGATCTAAGTAGACAGGGAGCTTTCTTT CASSQDLSRQGAFF TRBD1 TRBJ1-1 . TRBV4-1
TGTGCCAGAGAATGGGCGGGAAACTATGGCTACACCTTC CAREWAGNYGYTF . TRBJ1-2 . TRBV2
TGTGCCAGCAGCTACGGAGGACAGCCGAATGAAAAACTGTTTTTT CASSYGGQPNEKLFF . TRBJ1-4 once TRBV7-9
TGTGCCAGCAGCCCTTCTAGCGGGAGGCATACCTACGAGCAGTACTTC CASSPSSGRHTYEQYF TRBD2 TRBJ2-7 . TRBV7-9
TGCAGCGGAACATTAATGACTCCCCGGAGTGAGCAGTTCTTC CSGTLMTPRSEQFF . TRBJ2-1 . TRBV29-1
TGTGCCAGCAGCATGTGGACAGGGGGCGACAAGGATGGCTACACCTTC CASSMWTGGDKDGYTF TRBD1 TRBJ1-2 . TRBV7-9
TGTGCCAGCAGCCGGGACAGCTCTCGGGACGAGCAGTACTTC CASSRDSSRDEQYF TRBD1 TRBJ2-7 . TRBV7-9
TGTGCCAGTAGTATTGGCGGGAGCCCCTACAATGAGCAGTTCTTC CASSIGGSPYNEQFF TRBD2 TRBJ2-1 once TRBV19
TGTGCCAGCAGTGATGCGGGGTTCACTGAAGCTTTCTTT CASSDAGFTEAFF . TRBJ1-1 few TRBV2
TGTGCCTGGAACTCACAGGGGACTGCCAACCGTAACTATGGCTACACCTTC CAWNSQGTANRNYGYTF TRBD1 TRBJ1-2 . TRBV30
TGTGCCATCACCCCAGGACAGGGATCGAACACCGGGGAGCTGTTTTTT CAITPGQGSNTGELFF TRBD1 TRBJ2-2 . TRBV10-3
TGCGCCAGCAGCTTGGTGGGCGGGACCTACAATGAGCAGTTCTTC CASSLVGGTYNEQFF . TRBJ2-1 . TRBV5-1
TGTGCCTGGAGTCCCGGCAGGGACTATGGCTACACCTTC CAWSPGRDYGYTF . TRBJ1-2 . TRBV30
TGTGCCAGCAGTGCAATCCTCGGGACTAGCGCGCAGTATTTT CASSAILGTSAQYF TRBD2 TRBJ2-3 once TRBV6-1
TGTGCCAGTTTAAGGACTAGCGGGAGCATAGGCGATACGCAGTATTTT CASLRTSGSIGDTQYF TRBD2 TRBJ2-3 once TRBV19
TGTGCCAGCAGTGTGGGAGGCAGTTTCTTGAACACTGAAGCTTTCTTT CASSVGGSFLNTEAFF . TRBJ1-1 . TRBV25-1